The T cell receptor (beta chain) described here comes from a study of regulatory T cells in long-lasting Graves disease (dated by TCRdb to about 2021). Background for the entire study: In the newly diagnosed Graves' disease group, patients had been taking antithyroid drugs for less than 3 months. Peripheral blood TCR sequencing and RNA sequencing compared persistent Graves' disease patients with newly diagnosed Graves' disease patients. The study was conducted in China and was registered as a clinical trial. A total of roughly 35 samples underwent TCR sequencing: around 13 from persistent and some 20 from newly diagnosed Graves' disease patients.

The time point tag for this specimen amounts to: newly diagnosed GD, antithyroid drugs for less than 3 months. For both TCR sequencing and RNA sequencing, RNA was extracted from PBMCs using TRIzol. Graves' disease was diagnosed according to American Thyroid Association guidelines. Patients were recruited from an endocrinology department in Xi'an, China. From each patient, around 9.3 milliliters of peripheral blood was collected into an EDTA anticoagulant tube. Ficoll Paque Plus density gradient separation was used to isolate PBMCs, and no further T cell sorting was done. An Agilent 2100 Bioanalyzer and agarose gel were used to check RNA quality, and a NanoDrop 2000 was used to measure RNA concentration. Results and caveats for the whole study, not just this receptor: Persistent Graves' disease patients showed lower TCR Shannon entropy and fewer highly expanded clones than newly diagnosed patients, suggesting clonal expansion. Persistent disease showed preferential use of TRBV28, TRBJ1-2 and TRBJ2-5, whereas newly diagnosed disease favored TRBV20-1 and TRBJ2-1. Sequencing and analysis were limited to the TCR beta chain. As a limitation, the authors acknowledged that the small sample size may reduce accuracy. Because the primary lesion, thyroid tissue, could not be accessed, the study looked at peripheral blood alone. Persistent patients shared more public clonotypes among themselves (2,741) than newly diagnosed patients did (approximately 900).

This clonotype was observed at least ten times. The antigen it recognizes is unknown. Per-nucleotide qualities are absent, and no much larger clonotype sits a single base away. Library preparation used multiplex PCR. Sequencing was performed on an Illumina HiSeq 4000. CDR3 regions were amplified by Arm-PCR with iRepertoire HTBI primers to construct TCR beta libraries. Gel purification was performed on PCR products prior to sequencing. On the authors' methods: Across samples, 60 to 80 TRBV and around 15 TRBJ segments were identified and used for gene usage analysis of CDR3 amino acid clonotypes. COPE and FqMerger were used to merge the filtered high-quality paired reads into contigs. Contigs were aligned with BLAST to IMGT TRBV, TRBD and TRBJ reference genes, and CDR3 was defined per IMGT. Any clonotype with a frequency above 0.1% was counted as a highly expanded clone. Repertoire diversity was measured by Shannon entropy, and V-J evenness by the Gini coefficient. Public clonotypes were defined as clonotypes shared by more than one individual. Using fastp trimming at Q25 and MiXCR clonotype assembly, TCRdb reanalyzed the public sequencing data and kept in-frame beta chains. One record per CDR3 amino acid sequence lists the most common genes and DNA. In this record, the V and J calls reflect TCRdb's handling and not the investigators' own analysis. Here the sample has 550,000 or so distinct CDR3 sequences; around 12% occur a single time. The ten biggest clones cover around 9.3% of the sample.

The CDR3 sequence holds 17 residues, the cysteine and phenylalanine included. Only the CDR3 DNA stays, 51 bases, in frame from base 1. The trim is 1 base for V and 2 bases for J, with a gap of 16 bases between the germline ends. The germline V gene gives CDR1 as SGHAT and CDR2 as FQNNGV. This same sample was also taken into another study, of T cells in Graves' hyperthyroidism and ophthalmopathy. From the second report: Stable Graves' hyperthyroidism was defined as the absence of progression to ophthalmopathy over 18 months of follow-up. Hyperthyroidism patients were newly diagnosed, had a disease duration of under 2 months, and were aged 18 to 65 years. Patients with uncontrolled infections, other autoimmune diseases, pregnancy or lactation were excluded. Clinical symptoms, serum thyroxine and TRAb, thyroid ultrasound, and orbital computed tomography formed the basis for the diagnoses. The TCR CDR3 was subjected to a first round of RT-PCR using the HTBI primer set and the Qiagen OneStep RT-PCR kit. Most expanded thyroid clonotypes (frequency above 0.001) were also found in blood, which suggests that blood repertoires may mirror thyroid immune responses. A 13 V-J signature model separated ophthalmopathy from stable hyperthyroidism, with approximately 87% sensitivity and just under 84% specificity in cross-validation and 80%/75% in testing. In validation, the model predicted progression to ophthalmopathy with roughly 66% sensitivity and approximately 78% specificity, a median of approximately 6.5 months before onset. To identify distinguishing TCR V-J signatures, a discovery cohort of 90 to 100 patients was used, comprising 43 with Graves' ophthalmopathy and 57 with stable Graves' hyperthyroidism. Whether ophthalmopathy could be predicted prospectively was tested in an independent validation cohort made up of approximately 19 hyperthyroidism patients plus 17 patients who later progressed to ophthalmopathy. The approximately 97 discovery patients were randomly divided into training and test sets at a 7:3 ratio. In more than 5 Graves' hyperthyroidism patients, the study also compared T-cell repertoires from thyroid tissue with T-cell repertoires from blood. After sampling, hyperthyroidism patients received methimazole starting at 30 mg daily, and ophthalmopathy patients received high-dose intravenous methylprednisolone. The libraries were constructed in a second round of multiplex PCR and then size-selected and purified. Paired-end sequencing of the libraries was performed with 100 bp reads on an Illumina HiSeq2000. SOAPnuke was used to process the raw data, with reads discarded if the reads contained adapters or uncalled bases, had a mean Phred below 15, or lacked an exact constant-primer or identifier match. High-quality paired reads were merged using COPE v1.2.5, and each unique nucleotide sequence was defined as a clonotype. Clonotypes were aligned to IMGT TRBV, TRBD and TRBJ reference segments using MiTCR v1.1. Analysis was restricted to V-J combinations with a frequency above 0.0001, which covered roughly 99% of repertoires. The TCS score was defined as the ratio of F50 (clonal expansion) to E x V (chaos), calculated using BLOSUM62-based TCRdist between CDR3 peptides within each V-J. Welch's t-statistics and random forest reduced 500 to 550 V-J features to fewer than 15, which were used in a naive Bayes classifier (R e1071). No statistical method was used to fix the sample size in advance, and group allocation was not hidden from the investigators. The paper describes TCR Vbeta CDR3 sequencing of around 130 peripheral blood samples, made up of roughly 40 ophthalmopathy patients, approximately 73 hyperthyroidism patients and approximately 17 progressor patients.

The rearranged segments are TRBV11-2 and TRBJ2-3; TRBD2 is a possible D gene, resting on 6 matching bases. The sequencing used peripheral blood mononuclear cells (PBMCs), collected at new diagnosis, from a patient treated with antithyroid drugs. This TCR was recovered from a woman aged 30 to 39 with Graves disease. Donor details come from another sample of the same person, matched by shared clones. The sequence in DNA is TGTGCCAGCAGCTTAGGGGGAGGAGGGATCGACACAGATACGCAGTATTTT. It codes for CASSLGGGGIDTDTQYF.